This T cell receptor (beta chain) was captured by sequencing in a study of response to subunit inactivated influenza vaccine. TCRdb fed the RT-PCR reads into MiXCR, producing one record per CDR3 protein. The sample lists about 480,000 distinct CDR3 sequences, approximately 12% occurring once. This CDR3 is 11 amino acids long. V was pared by 4 bases and J by 11 bases, with 4 bases of the junction left unmatched. Germline V gene sequence: CDR1 MNHEY, CDR2 SVGAGI. This TCR was sampled from a man aged 50-59 years who received an inactivated influenza vaccine. Specimen: PBMCs from blood, collected 40 to 50 days after vaccination. The chain is built from TRBV6-5 and TRBJ2-7; 8 nucleotides align to TRBD2. CDR3 region: CASSSGGGEYF. The DNA for the CDR3 is TGTGCCAGCAGTTCCGGGGGGGGTGAGTACTTC.